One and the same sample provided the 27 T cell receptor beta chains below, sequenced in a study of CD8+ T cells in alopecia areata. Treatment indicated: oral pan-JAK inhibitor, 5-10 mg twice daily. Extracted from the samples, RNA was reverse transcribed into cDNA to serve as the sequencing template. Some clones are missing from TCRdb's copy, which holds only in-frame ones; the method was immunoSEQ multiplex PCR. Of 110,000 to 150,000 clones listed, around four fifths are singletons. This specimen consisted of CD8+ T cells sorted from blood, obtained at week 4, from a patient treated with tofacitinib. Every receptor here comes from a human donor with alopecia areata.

CDR3 sequence reads: CASSLAGAGYEQYF. The CDR3 DNA follows: TGCGCCAGCAGCTTGGCAGGGGCAGGGTACGAGCAGTACTTC. V and J are TRBV5-1 and TRBJ2-7; D perhaps matches TRBD1 (6 bases). CDR1 and CDR2 (germline): SGHRS, YFSETQ. CDR3 length: 14 residues. V shed 0 bases and J shed 4 bases, with 11 bases lying between them.

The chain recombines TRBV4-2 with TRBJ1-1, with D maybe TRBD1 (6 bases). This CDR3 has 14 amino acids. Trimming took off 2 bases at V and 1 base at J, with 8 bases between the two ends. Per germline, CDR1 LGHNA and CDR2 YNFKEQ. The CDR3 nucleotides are TGTGCCAGCAGCCAACCGACAGGGAACACTGAAGCTTTCTTT. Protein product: CASSQPTGNTEAFF.

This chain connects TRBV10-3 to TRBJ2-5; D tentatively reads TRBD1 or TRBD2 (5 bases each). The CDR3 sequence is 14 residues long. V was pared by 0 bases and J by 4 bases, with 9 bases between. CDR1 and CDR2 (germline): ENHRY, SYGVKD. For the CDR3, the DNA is TGTGCCATCAGTGAGTCAGGGGACCGAGAGACCCAGTACTTC. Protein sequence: CAISESGDRETQYF.

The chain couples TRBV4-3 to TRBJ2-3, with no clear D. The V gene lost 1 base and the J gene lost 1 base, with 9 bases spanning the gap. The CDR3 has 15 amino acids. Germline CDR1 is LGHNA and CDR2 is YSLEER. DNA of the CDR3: TGCGCCAGCAGCCAAGGCCTCAAGGGCACAGATACGCAGTATTTT. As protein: CASSQGLKGTDTQYF.

CDR3 region: CASSYAGSEQFF. The CDR3 DNA reads as TGTGCCAGCAGTTACGCGGGGTCTGAGCAGTTCTTC. The chain combines TRBV6-5 with TRBJ2-1; tentatively, D is TRBD2 (6 bases). Trimming removed 2 bases at V and 9 bases at J, with 8 bases between. This CDR3 contains 12 residues. The germline CDR1 and CDR2 sequences are MNHEY and SVGAGI.

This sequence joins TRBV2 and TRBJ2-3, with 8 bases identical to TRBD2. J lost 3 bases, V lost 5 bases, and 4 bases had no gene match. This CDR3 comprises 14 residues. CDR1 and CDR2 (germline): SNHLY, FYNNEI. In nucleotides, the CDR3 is TGTGCCAGCAGTAGCAGCGGGGGTACAGATACGCAGTATTTT. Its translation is CASSSSGGTDTQYF.

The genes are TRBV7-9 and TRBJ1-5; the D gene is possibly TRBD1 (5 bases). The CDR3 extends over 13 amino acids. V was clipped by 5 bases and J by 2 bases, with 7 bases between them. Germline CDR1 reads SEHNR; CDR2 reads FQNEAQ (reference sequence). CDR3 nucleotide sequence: TGTGCCAGCAGCCGGGGGGGCAATCAGCCCCAGCATTTT. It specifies CASSRGGNQPQHF.

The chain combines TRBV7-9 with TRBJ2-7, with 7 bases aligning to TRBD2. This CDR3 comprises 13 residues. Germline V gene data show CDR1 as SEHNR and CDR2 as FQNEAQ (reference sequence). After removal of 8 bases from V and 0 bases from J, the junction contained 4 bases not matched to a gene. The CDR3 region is CASRRGSSYEQYF. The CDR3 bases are TGTGCCAGCCGGCGGGGGAGCTCCTACGAGCAGTACTTC. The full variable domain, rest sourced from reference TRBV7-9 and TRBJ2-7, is DTGVSQNPRHKITKRGQNVTFRCDPISEHNRLYWYRQTLGQGPEFLTYFQNEAQLEKSRLLSDRFSAERPKGSFSTLEIQRTEQGDSAMYLCASRRGSSYEQYFGPGTRLTVT.

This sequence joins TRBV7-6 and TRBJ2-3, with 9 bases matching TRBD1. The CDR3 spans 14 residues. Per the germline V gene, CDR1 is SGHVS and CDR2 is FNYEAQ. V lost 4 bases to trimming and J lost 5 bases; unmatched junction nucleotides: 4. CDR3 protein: CASSSTGGGDTQYF. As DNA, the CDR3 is TGTGCCAGCAGCTCTACAGGGGGCGGAGATACGCAGTATTTT.

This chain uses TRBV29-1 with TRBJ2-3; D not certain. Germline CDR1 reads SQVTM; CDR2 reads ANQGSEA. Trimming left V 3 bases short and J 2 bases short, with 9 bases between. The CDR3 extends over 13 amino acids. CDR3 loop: CSVDLRTTDTQYF. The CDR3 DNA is TGCAGCGTTGATCTGCGGACCACAGATACGCAGTATTTT.

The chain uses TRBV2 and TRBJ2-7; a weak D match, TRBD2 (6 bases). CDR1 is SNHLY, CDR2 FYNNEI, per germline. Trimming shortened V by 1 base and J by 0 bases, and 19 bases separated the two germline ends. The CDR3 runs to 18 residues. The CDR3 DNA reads TGTGCCAGCAGTGAAGGATTAGGCGGGACGGTAAGCTCCTACGAGCAGTACTTC. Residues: CASSEGLGGTVSSYEQYF. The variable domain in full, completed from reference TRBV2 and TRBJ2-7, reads EPEVTQTPSHQVTQMGQEVILRCVPISNHLYFYWYRQILGQKVEFLVSFYNNEISEKSEIFDDQFSVERPDGSNFTLKIRSTKLEDSAMYFCASSEGLGGTVSSYEQYFGPGTRLTVT.

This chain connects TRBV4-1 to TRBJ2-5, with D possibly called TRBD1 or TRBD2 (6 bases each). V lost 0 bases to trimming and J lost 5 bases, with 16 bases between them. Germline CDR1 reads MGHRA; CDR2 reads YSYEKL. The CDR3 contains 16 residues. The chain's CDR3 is CASSQDPAVGGETQYF. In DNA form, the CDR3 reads TGCGCCAGCAGCCAAGATCCTGCAGTCGGGGGCGAGACCCAGTACTTC.

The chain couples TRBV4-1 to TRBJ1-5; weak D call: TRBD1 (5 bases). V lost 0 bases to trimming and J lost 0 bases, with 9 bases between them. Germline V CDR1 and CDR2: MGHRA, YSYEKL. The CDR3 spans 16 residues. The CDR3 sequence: CASSQEQAYSNQPQHF. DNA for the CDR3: TGCGCCAGCAGCCAAGAACAGGCTTATAGCAATCAGCCCCAGCATTTT.

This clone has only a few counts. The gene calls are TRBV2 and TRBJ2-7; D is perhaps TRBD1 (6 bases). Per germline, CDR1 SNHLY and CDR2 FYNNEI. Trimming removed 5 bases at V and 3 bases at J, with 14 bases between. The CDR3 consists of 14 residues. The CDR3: CASSRTVRIYEQYF. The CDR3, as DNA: TGTGCCAGCAGTAGGACAGTAAGAATCTACGAGCAGTACTTC.

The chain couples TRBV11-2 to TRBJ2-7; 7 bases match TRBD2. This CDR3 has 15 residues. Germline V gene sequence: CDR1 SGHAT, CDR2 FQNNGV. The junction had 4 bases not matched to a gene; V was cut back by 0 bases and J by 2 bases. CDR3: CASSLDRGTTYEQYF. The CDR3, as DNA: TGTGCCAGCAGCTTAGATCGGGGGACTACCTACGAGCAGTACTTC. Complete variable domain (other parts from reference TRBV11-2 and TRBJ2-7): EAGVAQSPRYKIIEKRQSVAFWCNPISGHATLYWYQQILGQGPKLLIQFQNNGVVDDSQLPKDRFSAERLKGVDSTLKIQPAKLEDSAVYLCASSLDRGTTYEQYFGPGTRLTVT.

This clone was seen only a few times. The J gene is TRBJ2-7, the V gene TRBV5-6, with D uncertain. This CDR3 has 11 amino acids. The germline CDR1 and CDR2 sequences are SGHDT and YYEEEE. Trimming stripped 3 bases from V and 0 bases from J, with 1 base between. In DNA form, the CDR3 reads TGTGCCAGCAGCTACTCCTACGAGCAGTACTTC. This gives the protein CASSYSYEQYF.

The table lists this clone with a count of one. The CDR3 spells CASSFGGNQPQHF. The CDR3 coding sequence is TGTGCCAGTAGCTTCGGGGGCAATCAGCCCCAGCATTTT. The gene calls are TRBV19 and TRBJ1-5; D is uncertain. The length of the CDR3 is 13 residues. The germline V gene has CDR1 LNHDA and CDR2 SQIVND (reference sequence). Trimming stripped 6 bases from V and 2 bases from J, with 8 bases between.

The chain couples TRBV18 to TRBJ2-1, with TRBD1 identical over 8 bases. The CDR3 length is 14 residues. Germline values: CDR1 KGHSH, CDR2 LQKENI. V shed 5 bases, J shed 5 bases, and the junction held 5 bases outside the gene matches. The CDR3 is CASSIGDRNNEQFF. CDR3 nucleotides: TGTGCCAGCTCAATCGGGGACAGGAACAATGAGCAGTTCTTC.

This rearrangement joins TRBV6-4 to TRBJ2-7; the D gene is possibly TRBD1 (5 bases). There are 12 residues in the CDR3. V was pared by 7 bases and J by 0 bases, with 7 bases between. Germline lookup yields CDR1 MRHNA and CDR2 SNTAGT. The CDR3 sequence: CASTDSSYEQYF. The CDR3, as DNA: TGTGCCAGCACCGACAGCTCCTACGAGCAGTACTTC.

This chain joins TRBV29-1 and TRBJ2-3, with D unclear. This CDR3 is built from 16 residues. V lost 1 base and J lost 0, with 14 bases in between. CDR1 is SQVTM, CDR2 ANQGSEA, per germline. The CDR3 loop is CSVEGLGQESTDTQYF. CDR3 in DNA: TGCAGCGTTGAAGGTCTAGGGCAGGAAAGCACAGATACGCAGTATTTT.

The DNA of the CDR3 is TGCGCCAGCAGCCGAGCCGGACAGGGGTCGGACGAGCAGTACTTC. It translates to CASSRAGQGSDEQYF. This chain connects TRBV4-1 to TRBJ2-7; 9 positions agree with TRBD1. V lost 4 bases to trimming and J lost 5 bases; unmatched junction nucleotides: 9. The CDR3 runs 15 residues. Germline values: CDR1 MGHRA, CDR2 YSYEKL.

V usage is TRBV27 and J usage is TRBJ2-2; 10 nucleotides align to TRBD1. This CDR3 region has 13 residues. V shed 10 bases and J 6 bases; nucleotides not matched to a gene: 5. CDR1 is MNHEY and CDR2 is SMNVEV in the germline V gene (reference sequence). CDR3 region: CATRTGGAGELFF. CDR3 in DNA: TGTGCCACCCGGACAGGGGGGGCCGGGGAGCTGTTTTTT.

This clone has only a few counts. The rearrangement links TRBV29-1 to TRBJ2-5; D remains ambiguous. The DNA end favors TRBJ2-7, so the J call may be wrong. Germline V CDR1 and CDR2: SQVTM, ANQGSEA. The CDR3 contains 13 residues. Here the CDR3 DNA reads TGCAGCGTTGTAGGAGTTAACTCCTACGAGCAGTACTTC. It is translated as CSVVGVNSYEQYF.

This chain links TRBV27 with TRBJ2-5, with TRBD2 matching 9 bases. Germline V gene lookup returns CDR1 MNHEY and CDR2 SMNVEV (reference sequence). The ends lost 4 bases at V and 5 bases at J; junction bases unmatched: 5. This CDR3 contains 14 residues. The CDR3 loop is CASSSLTSGETQYF. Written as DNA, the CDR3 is TGTGCCAGCAGTTCGCTAACTAGCGGGGAGACCCAGTACTTC.

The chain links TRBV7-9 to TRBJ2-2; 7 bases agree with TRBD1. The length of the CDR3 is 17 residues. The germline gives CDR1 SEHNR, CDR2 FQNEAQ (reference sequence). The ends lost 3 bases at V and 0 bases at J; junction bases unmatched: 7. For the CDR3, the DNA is TGTGCCAGCAGCTTTCTCGACAGGGTAGCGAACACCGGGGAGCTGTTTTTT. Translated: CASSFLDRVANTGELFF.

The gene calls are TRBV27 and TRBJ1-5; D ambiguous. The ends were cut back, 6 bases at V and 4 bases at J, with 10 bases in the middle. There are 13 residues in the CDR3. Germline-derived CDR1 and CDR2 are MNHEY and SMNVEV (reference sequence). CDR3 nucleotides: TGTGCCAGCAGCTCATCAATTAATCAGCCCCAGCATTTT. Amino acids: CASSSSINQPQHF.

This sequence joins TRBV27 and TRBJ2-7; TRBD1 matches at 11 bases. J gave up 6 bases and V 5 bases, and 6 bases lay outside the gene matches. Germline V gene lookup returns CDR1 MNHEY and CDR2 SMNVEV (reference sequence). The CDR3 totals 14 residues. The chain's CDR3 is CASSEGQGAIEQYF. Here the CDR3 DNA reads TGTGCCAGCAGTGAAGGACAGGGGGCCATCGAGCAGTACTTC.